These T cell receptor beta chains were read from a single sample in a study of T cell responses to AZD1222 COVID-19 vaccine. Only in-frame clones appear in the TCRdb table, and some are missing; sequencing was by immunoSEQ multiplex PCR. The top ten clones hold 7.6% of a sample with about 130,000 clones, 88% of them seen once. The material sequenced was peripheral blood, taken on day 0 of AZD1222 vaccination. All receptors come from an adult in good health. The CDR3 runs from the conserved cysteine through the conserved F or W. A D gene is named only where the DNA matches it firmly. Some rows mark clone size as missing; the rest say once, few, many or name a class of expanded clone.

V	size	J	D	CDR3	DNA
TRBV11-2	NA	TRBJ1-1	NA	CASSSDLSVTEAFF	TGTGCCAGCAGCTCCGACCTAAGTGTCACTGAAGCTTTCTTT
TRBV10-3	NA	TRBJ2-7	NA	CAISGFLESLYEQYF	TGTGCCATCAGTGGCTTCCTGGAAAGTTTATACGAGCAGTACTTC
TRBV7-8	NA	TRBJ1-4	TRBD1	CASSRDRGLEKLFF	TGTGCCAGCAGCCGAGACAGGGGGCTTGAAAAACTGTTTTTT
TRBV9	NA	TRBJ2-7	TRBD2	CASSVGGLANEQYF	TGTGCCAGCAGCGTAGGCGGACTAGCGAATGAGCAGTACTTC
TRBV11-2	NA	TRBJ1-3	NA	CASSLGAGGNTIYF	TGTGCCAGCAGCTTAGGGGCCGGAGGAAACACCATATATTTT
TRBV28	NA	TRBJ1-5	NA	CASSFDRSNQPQHF	TGTGCCAGCAGTTTTGACAGGAGCAATCAGCCCCAGCATTTT
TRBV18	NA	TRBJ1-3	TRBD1	CASSPGQEGNTIYF	TGTGCCAGCTCACCAGGACAGGAGGGAAACACCATATATTTT
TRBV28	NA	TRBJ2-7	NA	CASSPLGGTSSYEQYF	TGTGCCAGCAGCCCGTTAGGGGGGACCAGCTCCTACGAGCAGTACTTC
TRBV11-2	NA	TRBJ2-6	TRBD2	CASSWRDRRTSGRAGANVLTF	TGTGCCAGCAGTTGGCGGGACAGGCGTACTAGCGGGAGGGCTGGGGCCAACGTCCTGACTTTC
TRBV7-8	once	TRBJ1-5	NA	CASSSDPGVGQPQHF	TGTGCCAGCAGCTCAGACCCAGGGGTCGGTCAGCCCCAGCATTTT
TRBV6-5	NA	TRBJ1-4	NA	CASSSSGNSREKLFF	TGTGCCAGCAGTAGTTCCGGGAATAGTAGGGAAAAACTGTTTTTT
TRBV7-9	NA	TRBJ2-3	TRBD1	CASSLGDRGPDTQYF	TGTGCCAGCAGCTTGGGGGACAGGGGACCAGATACGCAGTATTTT
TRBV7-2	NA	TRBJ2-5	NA	CASSLNPVQETQYF	TGTGCCAGCAGCTTAAACCCGGTCCAAGAGACCCAGTACTTC
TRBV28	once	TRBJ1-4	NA	CASRRRPEGEKLFF	TGTGCCAGCAGACGACGCCCCGAGGGTGAAAAACTGTTTTTT
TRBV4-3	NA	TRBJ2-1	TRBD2	CASSLGLAGAIYNEQFF	TGCGCCAGCAGCTTAGGACTAGCGGGAGCCATTTACAATGAGCAGTTCTTC
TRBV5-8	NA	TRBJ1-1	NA	CASSRRGQNTEAFF	TGTGCCAGCAGCCGCCGAGGACAGAACACTGAAGCTTTCTTT
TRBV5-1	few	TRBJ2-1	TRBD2	CASSLGAGAVGNEQFF	TGCGCCAGCAGCTTGGGAGCGGGAGCGGTGGGGAATGAGCAGTTCTTC
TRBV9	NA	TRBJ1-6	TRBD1	CASSPHAGQGNSPLHF	TGTGCCAGCAGCCCACATGCGGGACAGGGGAATTCACCCCTCCACTTT
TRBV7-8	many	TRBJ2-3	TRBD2	CASSSLRGAGHTDTQYF	TGTGCCAGCAGCTCCCTGCGGGGAGCGGGGCACACAGATACGCAGTATTTT
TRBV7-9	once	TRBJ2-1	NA	CASSSWQGTLNEQFF	TGTGCCAGCAGCTCGTGGCAGGGGACCCTCAATGAGCAGTTCTTC
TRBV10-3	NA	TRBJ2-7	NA	CAISVEYEQYF	TGTGCCATCAGTGTTGAGTACGAGCAGTACTTC
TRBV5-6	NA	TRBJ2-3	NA	CASSFRPGQTRTDTQYF	TGTGCCAGCAGCTTCCGCCCGGGACAAACTCGCACGGATACGCAGTATTTT
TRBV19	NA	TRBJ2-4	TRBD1	CASSIDGQGAKNIQYF	TGTGCCAGTAGTATAGATGGACAGGGGGCGAAAAACATTCAGTACTTC
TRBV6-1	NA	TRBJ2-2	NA	CASSQSTGELFF	TGTGCCAGCAGTCAATCCACCGGGGAGCTGTTTTTT
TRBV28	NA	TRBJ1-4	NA	CASSIRQGREKLFF	TGTGCCAGCAGCATAAGGCAGGGCCGTGAAAAACTGTTTTTT
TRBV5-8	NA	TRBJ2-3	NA	CASSFLLATTDTQYF	TGTGCCAGCAGCTTCCTGCTAGCGACCACAGATACGCAGTATTTT
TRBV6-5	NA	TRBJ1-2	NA	CASWQFLYGYTF	TGTGCCAGCTGGCAGTTCCTCTATGGCTACACCTTC
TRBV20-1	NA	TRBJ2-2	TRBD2	CSASGAGGNTGELFF	TGCAGTGCTAGTGGAGCGGGGGGGAACACCGGGGAGCTGTTTTTT
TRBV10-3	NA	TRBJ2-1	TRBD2	CAISDTQGGGRYTTHNEQFF	TGTGCCATCAGCGATACGCAGGGCGGCGGGAGGTATACCACACACAATGAGCAGTTCTTC
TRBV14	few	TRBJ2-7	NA	CASSQTPRRRPPYEQYF	TGTGCCAGCAGCCAAACACCGCGTCGGCGGCCACCCTACGAGCAGTACTTC
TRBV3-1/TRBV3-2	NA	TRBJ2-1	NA	CASSQEPTTPWGEQFF	TGTGCCAGCAGCCAAGAGCCCACTACGCCTTGGGGTGAGCAGTTCTTC
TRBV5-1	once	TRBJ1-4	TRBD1	CASSLAPGQANEKLFF	TGCGCCAGCAGCTTGGCCCCGGGACAGGCTAATGAAAAACTGTTTTTT
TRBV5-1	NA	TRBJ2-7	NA	CASSLASEMGYEQYF	TGCGCCAGCAGCTTGGCAAGCGAGATGGGGTACGAGCAGTACTTC
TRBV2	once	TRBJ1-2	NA	CASSEARGRVKDTF	TGTGCCAGCAGTGAAGCGAGGGGAAGAGTTAAGGACACCTTC
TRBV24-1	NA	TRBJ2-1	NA	CATSAQDYYNEQFF	TGTGCCACCAGTGCACAGGATTACTACAATGAGCAGTTCTTC
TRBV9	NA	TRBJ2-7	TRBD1	CASSRTGGGLYEQYF	TGTGCCAGCAGTAGGACAGGGGGCGGACTCTACGAGCAGTACTTC
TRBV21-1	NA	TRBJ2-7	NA	CAIHPGLIYEQYF	TGTGCCATCCACCCCGGACTAATCTACGAGCAGTACTTC
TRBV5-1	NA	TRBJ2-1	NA	CASSLDSRSYNEQFF	TGCGCCAGCAGCCTGGACAGCCGCTCCTACAATGAGCAGTTCTTC
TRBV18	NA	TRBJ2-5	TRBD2	CASSPLAGPQETQYF	TGTGCCAGCTCACCCCTAGCGGGACCTCAAGAGACCCAGTACTTC
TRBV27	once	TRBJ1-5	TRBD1	CAVAQGSNQPQHF	TGTGCCGTCGCACAGGGGAGCAATCAGCCCCAGCATTTT
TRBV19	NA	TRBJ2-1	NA	CASSITKNNEQFF	TGTGCCAGTAGTATCACGAAGAACAATGAGCAGTTCTTC